This T cell receptor (beta chain) originates from a study of T cells after yellow fever vaccination. Findings and caveats of the study: Some clonotypes were seen in both the CD4 and the CD8 compartments. These made up a small share and likely arose from convergent recombination. Most primary-vaccination clones recurred post-booster (more than 95% CD4, roughly 87% CD8). On re-exposure, the response was weaker but peaked faster, at day 5 versus 15.

5'RACE template switching generated TCR cDNA, adding a universal primer site and UMIs. TCRdb redid the calling of the 5' RACE reads with MiXCR, one entry per CDR3 protein. The sample has 150,000 or so distinct CDR3 sequences, around 8.5% seen once. Points on this clonotype: Its antigen is unknown.

Germline V CDR1 and CDR2: SGDLS, YYNGEE. The CDR3 sequence is 12 residues long. The germline V and J ends were trimmed by 3 bases and 5 bases, with 6 bases remaining between them. The sequencing used CD8+ T cells sorted from PBMCs, collected 45 days after the yellow fever booster vaccination. The rearrangement links TRBV9 to TRBJ2-1; D is unresolved. The clonotype originates from a man aged 18-30 years who received the YFV17D yellow fever vaccine. The CDR3 DNA follows: TGTGCCAGCAGCGCGTTGGACAATGAGCAGTTCTTC. Translated: CASSALDNEQFF.